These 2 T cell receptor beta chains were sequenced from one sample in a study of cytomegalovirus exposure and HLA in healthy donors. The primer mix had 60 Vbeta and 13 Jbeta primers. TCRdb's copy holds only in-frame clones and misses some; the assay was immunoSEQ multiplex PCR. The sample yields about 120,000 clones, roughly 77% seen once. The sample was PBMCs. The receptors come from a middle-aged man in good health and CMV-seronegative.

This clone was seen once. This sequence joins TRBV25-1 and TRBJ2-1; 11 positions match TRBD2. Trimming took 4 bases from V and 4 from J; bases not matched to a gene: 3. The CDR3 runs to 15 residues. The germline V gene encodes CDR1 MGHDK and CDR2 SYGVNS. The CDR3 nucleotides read TGTGCCAGCAGTGGGGGACTAGCGGATTACAATGAGCAGTTCTTC. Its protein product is CASSGGLADYNEQFF.

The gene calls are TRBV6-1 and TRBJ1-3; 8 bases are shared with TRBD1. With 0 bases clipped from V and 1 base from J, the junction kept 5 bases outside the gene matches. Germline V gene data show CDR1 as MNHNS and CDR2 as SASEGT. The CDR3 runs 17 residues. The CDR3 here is CASSEAGTGGSGNTIYF. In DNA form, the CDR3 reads TGTGCCAGCAGTGAAGCCGGAACAGGGGGATCTGGAAACACCATATATTTT.